The rows below give T cell receptor beta chains drawn from one sample of a study of blood T cell repertoires in COVID-19. Produced via immunoSEQ multiplex PCR; TCRdb's table is partial and in-frame only. This sample has over 250,000 clones, with 85% to 90% found just once. The sequenced material came from PBMCs or T cells enriched from blood (not recorded which). All receptors come from a woman under 30 who had recovered from COVID-19. Both conserved end residues are part of each CDR3. Fields, in order: clone size, V gene, J gene, D gene, CDR3 DNA, CDR3 protein. A D gene is named only where the DNA matches it firmly. Size is stated for part of the rows, as once, few or many counts, or as a class when the clone is expanded.

NA,TRBV7-9,TRBJ2-1,TRBD2,TGTGCCAGCAGCATTTCTAGCGGGGGGGCCCATGAGCAGTTCTTC,CASSISSGGAHEQFF
once,TRBV25-1,TRBJ1-4,NA,TGTGCCAGCAGTGATCCCCGGGACGCGGGGGAAAAACTGTTTTTT,CASSDPRDAGEKLFF
NA,TRBV3-1/TRBV3-2,TRBJ2-7,NA,TGTGCCAGCAGCCTCGCGGCAGTTCCATATTACGAGCAGTACTTC,CASSLAAVPYYEQYF
NA,TRBV27,TRBJ1-3,NA,TGTGCCAGCAGTTTTTGGGGCGACGACTCTGGAAACACCATATATTTT,CASSFWGDDSGNTIYF
NA,TRBV19,TRBJ1-5,NA,TGTGCCAGTACTTACGGGGATCAGCCCCAGCATTTT,CASTYGDQPQHF
NA,TRBV9,TRBJ1-2,TRBD1,TGTGCCAGCAGCGGAACAGGGGAGGTTGGCTACACCTTC,CASSGTGEVGYTF
NA,TRBV21-1,TRBJ2-1,NA,TGTGCCAGCAGCAAGGGACTAGCGGGGGGGCTTTACAATGAGCAGTTCTTC,CASSKGLAGGLYNEQFF
NA,TRBV7-9,TRBJ1-3,NA,TGTGCCAGCAGCACTGGAGCTGGAAACACCATATATTTT,CASSTGAGNTIYF
NA,TRBV5-4,TRBJ2-1,NA,TGTGCCAGCAGCTTTGGGGGGACCGGGGATGAGCAGTTCTTC,CASSFGGTGDEQFF
NA,TRBV12-3/TRBV12-4,TRBJ1-6,NA,TGTGCCAGCACCTCTTCAGGGAATTCACCCCTCCACTTT,CASTSSGNSPLHF
NA,TRBV7-9,TRBJ2-7,NA,TGTGCCTGCCAGGACACCCGTTCCTACGAGCAGTACTTC,CACQDTRSYEQYF
NA,TRBV30,TRBJ1-1,TRBD1,TGTGCCTGGATCCCGGGACAGCGGTTCACTGAAGCTTTCTTT,CAWIPGQRFTEAFF
NA,TRBV12-5,TRBJ1-1,NA,TGTGCTAGTGGTTTAGAGGGACTGGGGGCTTTCTTT,CASGLEGLGAFF
NA,TRBV2,TRBJ1-4,TRBD1,TGTGCCAGTCACCGGGACAGGTCCGAAAAACTGTTTTTT,CASHRDRSEKLFF
NA,TRBV10-2,TRBJ1-3,NA,TGCGCCAGCAGTAACAGGGTAAACTCTGGAAACACCATATATTTT,CASSNRVNSGNTIYF
NA,TRBV5-1,TRBJ1-6,NA,TGCGCCAGCAGCTCTGACAGACCCTCGGCCCTCCACTTT,CASSSDRPSALHF
NA,TRBV2,TRBJ2-1,TRBD2,TGTGCCAGCAGTGAAGCTGGACGGGGGGGATACAATGAGCAGTTCTTC,CASSEAGRGGYNEQFF
NA,TRBV9,TRBJ2-5,TRBD2,TGTGCCAGCAGCGTTAGCGGGGGGCTTGAGACCCAGTACTTC,CASSVSGGLETQYF
NA,TRBV5-6,TRBJ2-1,TRBD2,TGTGCCAGCAGCTTTCAAGCTAGCGGGGGCCTCAATGAGCAGTTCTTC,CASSFQASGGLNEQFF
NA,TRBV19,TRBJ2-2,NA,TGTGCCAGTAGTACTATAAGTCCCGGGGAGCTGTTTTTT,CASSTISPGELFF
few,TRBV2,TRBJ2-1,NA,TGTGCCAGCAGTGAAGGTGTCAGCCGCGGTGAGCAGTTCTTC,CASSEGVSRGEQFF
NA,TRBV28,TRBJ2-7,NA,TGTGCCAGCAGTTTATGGAAACTAGCTGGCTCGTACGAGCAGTACTTC,CASSLWKLAGSYEQYF
NA,TRBV12-3/TRBV12-4,TRBJ1-2,NA,TGTGCCAGCAGTCCGGACTATAACTATGGCTACACCTTC,CASSPDYNYGYTF
NA,TRBV7-9,TRBJ2-1,NA,TGTGCCAGCAGCTTAGGGCTCAATGAGCAGTTCTTC,CASSLGLNEQFF
NA,TRBV28,TRBJ2-7,TRBD2,TGTGCCAGCAACCCAGCGGGGGCTAGATACGAGCAGTACTTC,CASNPAGARYEQYF
NA,TRBV9,TRBJ1-3,TRBD1,TGTGCCAGCAGCAGACGACAGGGAGACAGAAACACCATATATTTT,CASSRRQGDRNTIYF